The sequence of this TCR beta chain was determined in a study of T cells in Graves' hyperthyroidism and ophthalmopathy. Across the study: Initial diagnosis, before any treatment, was when peripheral blood was collected.

There were TCR beta CDR3 regions amplified from RNA transcripts. In the first-round RT-PCR of the TCR CDR3, the HTBI primer set was used. TCRdb independently ran MiXCR on the multiplex PCR reads; one entry per CDR3 protein. Here the sample spans a few hundred thousand distinct CDR3 sequences, approximately 20% being singletons. Fresh peripheral blood, under 13 ml, yielded the PBMCs. Germline assignment: CDR1 DFQATT and CDR2 SNEGSKA (reference sequence). The CDR3 contains 16 residues. V shed 6 bases and J shed 6 bases, with 23 bases lying between them. The sample holds a few counts of this clonotype. Sequencing was carried out using blood. The V gene is TRBV20-1, the J gene TRBJ2-2, with D perhaps matching TRBD2 (7 bases). The source is a man aged 35-49 years with Graves' hyperthyroidism. CDR3 loop: CSAGARTGGRAGELFF. The CDR3 bases are TGCAGTGCGGGGGCTCGGACGGGGGGAAGAGCCGGGGAGCTGTTTTTT.